These T cell receptor beta chains were read from a single sample in a study of T cell responses to AZD1222 COVID-19 vaccine. Clones were read by immunoSEQ multiplex PCR, and TCRdb kept only the in-frame ones, dropping some. The data show about 100,000 clones, with 93% seen just once and less than 5% held by the top ten. The starting material was peripheral blood, obtained on day 0 of AZD1222 vaccination. The receptors stem from an adult in good health. The CDR3 runs from the conserved cysteine through the conserved F or W. The D gene is left open where the match is weak. Clone size is shown for a subset of rows, as once, few, many or a class of expanded clone.

.,TRBJ2-1,TRBD2,TRBV27,TGTGCCAGCAGACTAGCGGGAGGAGTTAATGAGCAGTTCTTC,CASRLAGGVNEQFF
.,TRBJ2-5,TRBD1,TRBV18,TGTGCCAGCTCACGATCGACAGGGAGTCAAGTGGAGACCCAGTACTTC,CASSRSTGSQVETQYF
once,TRBJ2-3,TRBD2,TRBV3-1/TRBV3-2,TGTGCCAGCAGCCAAGAGGGCGGGAGAGCGACAGATACGCAGTATTTT,CASSQEGGRATDTQYF
.,TRBJ2-7,.,TRBV9,TGTGCCAGCAGCCCGGACGCCTACGAGCAGTACTTC,CASSPDAYEQYF
.,TRBJ1-2,TRBD1,TRBV3-1/TRBV3-2,TGTGCCAGCAGCTACGATACAGGGGATGGCTACACCTTC,CASSYDTGDGYTF
.,TRBJ1-3,.,TRBV25-1,TGTGCCAGCAGGGGAACTGGAAACACCATATATTTT,CASRGTGNTIYF
.,TRBJ1-1,.,TRBV12-3/TRBV12-4,TGTGCCAGCACCTTGGGGGGTTCCGAAGCTTTCTTT,CASTLGGSEAFF
.,TRBJ1-5,.,TRBV5-1,TGCGCCAGCAGCTTGGCGGGGGATCAGCCCCAGCATTTT,CASSLAGDQPQHF
once,TRBJ2-2,.,TRBV5-4,TGTGCCAGCAGCTTCACCCCCGGGGAGCTGTTTTTT,CASSFTPGELFF
.,TRBJ2-1,.,TRBV6-5,TGTGCCAGCAGTTACGAGGGCGGTTATGAGCAGTTCTTC,CASSYEGGYEQFF
.,TRBJ2-7,.,TRBV28,TGTGCCAGCAGTTTTGGGAGAACCGAGCAGTACTTC,CASSFGRTEQYF
once,TRBJ1-4,TRBD1,TRBV30,TGTGCCTGGGGACAGGGGGCAAATGAAAAACTGTTTTTT,CAWGQGANEKLFF
few,TRBJ2-3,TRBD2,TRBV4-1,TGCGCCAGCAGCCAAGATCTACCAGCGGGATGGGATACGCAGTATTTT,CASSQDLPAGWDTQYF
.,TRBJ1-1,.,TRBV28,TGTGCCAGCAGCTTGGGGGGGGCTCGGAACACTGAAGCTTTCTTT,CASSLGGARNTEAFF
.,TRBJ1-2,TRBD1,TRBV7-8,TGTGCCAGCAGCTTCACAGGGGGAGAATATGGCTACACCTTC,CASSFTGGEYGYTF
.,TRBJ2-2,TRBD2,TRBV7-2,TGTGCCAGCAGCTTCGGACTAGCGGGCACCGGGGAGCTGTTTTTT,CASSFGLAGTGELFF
.,TRBJ2-7,TRBD2,TRBV13,TGTGCCAGCAGCTTAAGGGCTAGCGGGAGCTACGAGCAGTACTTC,CASSLRASGSYEQYF
once,TRBJ1-5,.,TRBV10-3,TGTGCCATATCAGGGTCAAATCAGCCCCAGCATTTT,CAISGSNQPQHF
.,TRBJ1-2,.,TRBV4-2,TGTGCCAGCAGCCAAGGCGCTAACGGGAACAGGGCCGTCTATGGCTACACCTTC,CASSQGANGNRAVYGYTF
.,TRBJ2-5,.,TRBV2,TGTGCCAGCAGTGGCGGGGTCGGAGAGACCCAGTACTTC,CASSGGVGETQYF
once,TRBJ2-1,.,TRBV11-3,TGTGCCAGCAGATCCGGGGGCGATGAGCAGTTCTTC,CASRSGGDEQFF
.,TRBJ2-3,TRBD2,TRBV29-1,TGCAGCGCCCGACTAGCGGGAGTTCATACGCAGTATTTT,CSARLAGVHTQYF
.,TRBJ1-1,.,TRBV12-3/TRBV12-4,TGTGCCACCGCAGGGCTCGGAAACACTGAAGCTTTCTTT,CATAGLGNTEAFF
.,TRBJ1-1,.,TRBV29-1,TGCAGCGTTGTACGTGGGACTGAAGCTTTCTTT,CSVVRGTEAFF
.,TRBJ1-1,.,TRBV5-1,TGCGCCAGCAGCCAGGGGAACACTGAAGCTTTCTTT,CASSQGNTEAFF
.,TRBJ1-1,.,TRBV6-1,TGTGCCAGCAGTGAAAATACCGTGATGAAAGCTTTCTTT,CASSENTVMKAFF
.,TRBJ2-1,.,TRBV4-1,TGCGCCAGCAGCTACCCGGTGTCGGGAATACACAATGAGCAGTTCTTC,CASSYPVSGIHNEQFF
.,TRBJ1-1,TRBD1,TRBV5-1,TGCGCCAGCAGCCCGGCACTGGACAGGGCAGAAGCTTTCTTT,CASSPALDRAEAFF
.,TRBJ1-2,TRBD1,TRBV7-9,TGTGCCAGCAGCTTGACAGGGCAGCAAGGCTACACCTTC,CASSLTGQQGYTF
.,TRBJ2-3,.,TRBV5-1,TGCGCCAGCAGCTTGGTTCATCAGAGCACAGATACGCAGTATTTT,CASSLVHQSTDTQYF
.,TRBJ1-2,.,TRBV28,TGTGCCAGCAGTGCGACCGTTGTATTGGGCTACACCTTC,CASSATVVLGYTF
.,TRBJ2-7,.,TRBV18,TGTGCCAGCTCACCTTCCGGGATCCGCTACGAGCAGTACTTC,CASSPSGIRYEQYF
.,TRBJ1-1,.,TRBV6-2/TRBV6-3,TGTGCCAGCAGTTACAGGGTACTCACTGAAGCTTTCTTT,CASSYRVLTEAFF
.,TRBJ2-2,.,TRBV27,TGTGCCAGCAGTTTATCGTCCGGGGAGCTGTTTTTT,CASSLSSGELFF
.,TRBJ2-2,.,TRBV21-1,TGTGCCAGCAGCAGGTGGGACAACACCGGGGAGCTGTTTTTT,CASSRWDNTGELFF
once,TRBJ2-7,.,TRBV5-1,TGCGCCAGCAGCTTGGCGTCGGCAGTACAGTACGAGCAGTACTTC,CASSLASAVQYEQYF
.,TRBJ2-1,.,TRBV7-6,TGTGCCAGCAGCTTAGGGCTGAGTGCGGGTGAGCAGTTCTTC,CASSLGLSAGEQFF
.,TRBJ1-5,.,TRBV7-2,TGTGCCAGCAGCTTAGTACAAGATCAGCCCCAGCATTTT,CASSLVQDQPQHF
few,TRBJ2-7,TRBD1,TRBV2,TGTGCCAACCCCACTAAGGGGGCGAGCTACGAGCAGTACTTC,CANPTKGASYEQYF
.,TRBJ1-2,.,TRBV11-2,TGTGCCAGCAGCTCCACCGGTGGCTACACCTTC,CASSSTGGYTF
.,TRBJ2-6,.,TRBV15,TGTGCCACCAGCAGAGAGGGAGATTCCTCTGGGGCCAACGTCCTGACTTTC,CATSREGDSSGANVLTF